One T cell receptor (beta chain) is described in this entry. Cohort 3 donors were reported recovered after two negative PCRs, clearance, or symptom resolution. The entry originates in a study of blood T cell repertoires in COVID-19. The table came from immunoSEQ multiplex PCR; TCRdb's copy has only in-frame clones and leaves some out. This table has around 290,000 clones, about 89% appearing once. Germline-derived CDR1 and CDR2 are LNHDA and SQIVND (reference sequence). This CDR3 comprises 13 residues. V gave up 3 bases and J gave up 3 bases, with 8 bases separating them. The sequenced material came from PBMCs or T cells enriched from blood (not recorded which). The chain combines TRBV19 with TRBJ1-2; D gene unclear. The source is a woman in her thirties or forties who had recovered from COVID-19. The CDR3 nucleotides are TGTGCCAGTAGTATGAGCGGACACTATGGCTACACCTTC. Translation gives CASSMSGHYGYTF.